This TCR beta chain is from a study of blood T cell repertoires in COVID-19. The V gene lost 2 bases and the J gene lost 6 bases, with 11 bases spanning the gap. The CDR3 spans 13 residues. Looked up from germline, CDR1 is SGHVS and CDR2 is FQNEAQ. Using immunoSEQ multiplex PCR, the repertoire was profiled, and TCRdb retains in-frame clones only, with some absent. The table lists around 100,000 clones, about 88% of them singletons. The chain uses TRBV7-8 and TRBJ2-7; the D gene is possibly TRBD2 (5 bases). The sample consisted of peripheral blood. This TCR came from a man in his forties with acute or convalescent COVID-19. CDR3 region: CASSLIGVIEQYF. CDR3 DNA sequence: TGTGCCAGCAGCTTAATCGGGGTGATCGAGCAGTACTTC.